The 22 T cell receptor beta chains in this list originate from one sample, sequenced in a study of response to subunit inactivated influenza vaccine. TCRdb fed the RT-PCR reads into MiXCR, producing one record per CDR3 protein. The table includes 750,000 to 850,000 distinct CDR3 sequences, around 20% detected once. The sample was PBMCs from blood, taken 5 days after vaccination. The receptors here all came from a man in his fifties who received an inactivated influenza vaccine.

The chain is built from TRBV5-6 and TRBJ2-5; either TRBD1 or TRBD2 may fit D (5 bases each). V lost 1 base to trimming and J lost 2 bases, with 15 bases between them. This CDR3 region has 16 residues. Germline lookup yields CDR1 SGHDT and CDR2 YYEEEE. The CDR3 region is CASSLRPGPLQETQYF. The CDR3 nucleotides read TGTGCCAGCAGCTTGCGGCCGGGACCCCTTCAAGAGACCCAGTACTTC.

This clonotype was seen more than once but under ten times. The genes are TRBV20-1 and TRBJ2-7, with a tentative D call TRBD2 (6 bases). Germline V gene sequence: CDR1 DFQATT, CDR2 SNEGSKA (reference sequence). The V gene lost 8 bases and the J gene lost 1 base, with 12 bases spanning the gap. CDR3 length: 12 amino acids. In DNA, the CDR3 is TGCAGTATAGGGAGGACGTCCTACGAGCAGTACTTC. Encoded protein: CSIGRTSYEQYF.

V and J are TRBV7-6 and TRBJ2-3, with 9 bases lining up with TRBD1. CDR3 length: 15 amino acids. CDR1 and CDR2 (germline): SGHVS, FNYEAQ. The ends lost 5 bases at V and 4 bases at J; junction bases unmatched: 7. This CDR3 is CASSGRDRVADTQYF. The CDR3 DNA follows: TGTGCCAGCAGCGGCCGGGACAGGGTGGCAGATACGCAGTATTTT.

This rearrangement joins TRBV28 to TRBJ2-5; 7 bases are shared with TRBD2. Germline lookup yields CDR1 MDHEN and CDR2 SYDVKM. J lost 2 bases, V lost 5 bases, and 14 bases had no gene match. The CDR3 is 17 residues long. The CDR3 region has the DNA TGTGCCAGCAGTCCCCTCGAGATAGCGGGTATACAAGAGACCCAGTACTTC. It encodes CASSPLEIAGIQETQYF.

This clonotype was counted a few times. The chain couples TRBV27 to TRBJ2-1; D is unresolved. Trimming took 3 bases from V and 8 from J, leaving 11 bases between them. Germline CDR1 MNHEY, CDR2 SMNVEV (reference sequence). The CDR3 runs to 13 residues. CDR3 amino acids: CASSLSRKDEQFF. Here the CDR3 DNA reads TGTGCCAGCAGTTTGAGTAGGAAGGATGAGCAGTTCTTC.

The chain employs TRBV6-2 or TRBV6-3 and TRBJ2-7, with D perhaps matching TRBD1 (6 bases). Germline assignment: CDR1 MNHEY and CDR2 SVGEGT. This CDR3 has 13 amino acids. Trimming stripped 2 bases from V and 6 bases from J, with 11 bases between. In DNA form, the CDR3 reads TGTGCCAGCAGTTACGGGGACATAAGCGAGCAGTACTTC. As protein: CASSYGDISEQYF.

This clonotype was counted a few times. This chain uses TRBV12-3 or TRBV12-4 with TRBJ2-1, with a possible D match to TRBD2 (6 bases). CDR3 length equals 15 residues. V dropped 6 bases and J dropped 4 bases, with 16 bases sitting between them. CDR3 sequence reads: CASSSTSHLYNEQFF. The CDR3 DNA reads TGTGCCAGCAGCTCTACTAGCCATCTATACAATGAGCAGTTCTTC.

This clonotype was observed a few times. The V call is TRBV12-3 or TRBV12-4, the J call TRBJ2-1, with D possibly being TRBD2 (5 bases). V was pared by 6 bases and J by 9 bases, with 15 bases between. This CDR3 has 13 residues. CDR3 in DNA: TGTGCCAGCAGAACTAGGGTTGGGCTTGAGCAGTTCTTC. This sequence encodes CASRTRVGLEQFF.

V is TRBV12-3 or TRBV12-4 and J is TRBJ1-1, with D unclear. V lost 4 bases and J lost 0, with 6 bases in between. There are 13 residues in the CDR3. CDR3 nucleotide sequence: TGTGCCAGCAGTTCAGCAGTGAACACTGAAGCTTTCTTT. Protein sequence: CASSSAVNTEAFF.

The V call is TRBV5-1, the J call TRBJ2-5; 9 nucleotides line up with TRBD2. This CDR3 is built from 14 residues. The J segment lost 13 bases and the V segment lost 4 bases, leaving 14 bases of the junction unmatched. Germline-derived CDR1 and CDR2 are SGHRS and YFSETQ. CDR3 residues: CASSRLGGGASLYF. In DNA form, the CDR3 reads TGCGCCAGCAGCCGTCTCGGCGGGGGGGCCTCCCTGTACTTC.

The chain employs TRBV7-2 and TRBJ2-1; D unresolved. In germline, CDR1 is SGHTA, CDR2 FQGNSA. The length of the CDR3 is 12 residues. The CDR3 nucleotides are TGTGCAAGCCAGTATGGGGTCAATGAGCAGTTCTTC. Amino acids: CASQYGVNEQFF.

This clonotype was seen a few times. The chain carries TRBV2 and TRBJ2-3, with 7 bases identical to TRBD1. Germline V lookup: CDR1 SNHLY, CDR2 FYNNEI. The CDR3 length is 14 residues. V trimming: 8 bases; J trimming: 0 bases; junction bases outside the gene matches: 5. As DNA, the CDR3 is TGTGCCAGCTTGACAGGGCGAAGCACAGATACGCAGTATTTT. This encodes CASLTGRSTDTQYF.

This clonotype showed up just a few times. The chain joins TRBV20-1 to TRBJ2-1; 7 bases line up with TRBD1. Germline V gives CDR1 DFQATT, CDR2 SNEGSKA (reference sequence). CDR3 size: 13 residues. V lost 5 bases to trimming and J lost 5 bases; unmatched junction nucleotides: 6. CDR3 coding DNA: TGCAGTGCTTGGGACAGTCGCAACAATGAGCAGTTCTTC. It specifies CSAWDSRNNEQFF.

This clonotype was seen a handful of times. The chain couples TRBV20-1 to TRBJ2-3, with D possibly TRBD2 on 5 matching bases. Trimming removed 4 bases at V and 0 bases at J, with 11 bases between. CDR1 is DFQATT and CDR2 is SNEGSKA in the germline V gene (reference sequence). This CDR3 region has 14 residues. The DNA for the CDR3 is TGCAGTGCTACCAGCGGTTTAAGCACAGATACGCAGTATTTT. Amino acid sequence: CSATSGLSTDTQYF.

The chain has TRBV19 and TRBJ1-2; 7 positions agree with TRBD1. With 5 bases clipped from V and 2 bases from J, the junction kept 8 bases outside the gene matches. Germline lookup yields CDR1 LNHDA and CDR2 SQIVND (reference sequence). The CDR3 runs 15 residues. CDR3 DNA: TGTGCCAGTAGTCCAGGGACAGCTATGAACTATGGCTACACCTTC. This codes for CASSPGTAMNYGYTF.

In this sample, this clonotype turned up a few times. J is TRBJ1-2 and V is TRBV7-2; TRBD1 is a possible D gene (5 bases). The ends were cut back, 4 bases at V and 4 bases at J, with 16 bases in the middle. The CDR3 sequence is 15 residues long. Germline loops: CDR1 SGHTA, CDR2 FQGNSA. The DNA of the CDR3 is TGTGCCAGCAGCTCGGGAGGAGGGGTGGGCTATGGCTACACCTTC. Amino acid sequence: CASSSGGGVGYGYTF. Together with reference TRBV7-2 and TRBJ1-2, the CDR3 gives the full variable domain: GAGVSQSPSNKVTEKGKDVELRCDPISGHTALYWYRQSLGQGLEFLIYFQGNSAPDKSGLPSDRFSAERTGGSVSTLTIQRTQQEDSAVYLCASSSGGGVGYGYTFGSGTRLTVV.

This rearrangement joins TRBV9 to TRBJ2-5; 8 bases match TRBD2. After removal of 0 bases from V and 2 bases from J, the junction contained 3 bases not matched to a gene. This CDR3 is 15 amino acids long. Germline loops: CDR1 SGDLS, CDR2 YYNGEE. The CDR3 nucleotides read TGTGCCAGCAGCGTAGTAGCGGGAAGTCAAGAGACCCAGTACTTC. Translated: CASSVVAGSQETQYF.

V usage is TRBV12-3 or TRBV12-4 and J usage is TRBJ2-2, with 10 bases that match TRBD1. This CDR3 spans 17 amino acids. After removal of 4 bases from V and 3 bases from J, the junction contained 8 bases not matched to a gene. CDR3 residues: CASSSSDRGQYTGELFF. The CDR3 DNA is TGTGCCAGCAGTTCCAGTGACAGGGGGCAATACACCGGGGAGCTGTTTTTT.

In this sample, this clonotype turned up once. The J gene is TRBJ2-1, the V gene TRBV7-3, with TRBD2 identical over 11 bases. Unmatched junction bases numbered 15, after V lost 5 bases and J lost 0 bases. This CDR3 has 20 residues. Germline loops: CDR1 SGHTA, CDR2 FQGTGA. The CDR3 DNA is TGTGCCAGCAGCGCACTACCGGGACTAGCGGAGGGGAGCTCCTACAATGAGCAGTTCTTC. Amino acids: CASSALPGLAEGSSYNEQFF.

This clonotype was counted between two and nine times. The chain couples TRBV29-1 to TRBJ2-7; D ambiguous. CDR1 is SQVTM and CDR2 is ANQGSEA in the germline V gene. Trimming took 6 bases from V and 3 from J, leaving 12 bases between them. The CDR3 extends over 12 amino acids. As DNA, the CDR3 is TGCAGCGTGCGGACGGACCTCTACGAGCAGTACTTC. Its translation: CSVRTDLYEQYF.

This clonotype has more than one count but fewer than ten. The rearrangement links TRBV29-1 to TRBJ2-2; no clear D gene. Per germline, CDR1 SQVTM and CDR2 ANQGSEA. This CDR3 is built from 14 residues. CDR3 nucleotide sequence: TGCGTAGGGTCCGGGCGGTTGAACACCGGGGAGCTGTTTTTT. It codes for CVGSGRLNTGELFF.

This clonotype was found a few times. The rearrangement uses TRBV11-2 and TRBJ2-1; D is undetermined. The CDR3 length is 12 residues. Trimming cost V 7 bases and J 4 bases, with 8 bases left between them. Germline V lookup: CDR1 SGHAT, CDR2 FQNNGV. The CDR3 here is CASNDIYNEQFF. The CDR3 bases are TGTGCCAGCAACGACATATACAATGAGCAGTTCTTC.